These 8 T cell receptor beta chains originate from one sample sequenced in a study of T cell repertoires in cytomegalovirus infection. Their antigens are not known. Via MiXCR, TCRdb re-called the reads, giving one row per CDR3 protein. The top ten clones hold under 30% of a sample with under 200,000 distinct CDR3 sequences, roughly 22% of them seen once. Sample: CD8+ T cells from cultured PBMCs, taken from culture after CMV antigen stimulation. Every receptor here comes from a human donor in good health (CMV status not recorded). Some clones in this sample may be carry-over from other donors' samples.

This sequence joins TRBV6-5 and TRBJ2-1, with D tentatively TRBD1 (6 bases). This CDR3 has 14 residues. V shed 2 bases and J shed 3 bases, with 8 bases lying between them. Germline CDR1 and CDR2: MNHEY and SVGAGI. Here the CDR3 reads CASSYPGDYNEQFF. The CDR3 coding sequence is TGTGCCAGCAGTTACCCAGGGGACTACAATGAGCAGTTCTTC.

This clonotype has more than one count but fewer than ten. CDR3: CASSPRGGRSLEKLFF. The CDR3 coding sequence is TGTGCCAGCAGCCCTCGGGGGGGCAGGAGCCTTGAAAAACTGTTTTTT. J is TRBJ1-4 and V is TRBV7-3; possible D gene TRBD1, 6 bases. CDR1 and CDR2 (germline): SGHTA, FQGTGA. The CDR3 runs 16 residues. Between the trimmed V and J ends, which lost 5 bases and 7 bases, there was a span of 20 bases.

In DNA, the CDR3 is TGTGCCAGCAGCTTAGAGGGAACAGGGAGGTCCTACAATGAGCAGTTCTTC. Its translation: CASSLEGTGRSYNEQFF. The V call is TRBV7-2, the J call TRBJ2-1; D could derive from TRBD1 or TRBD2 (6 bases each). Germline CDR1 reads SGHTA; CDR2 reads FQGNSA. V lost 1 base and J lost 1, with 14 bases in between. The CDR3 totals 17 residues.

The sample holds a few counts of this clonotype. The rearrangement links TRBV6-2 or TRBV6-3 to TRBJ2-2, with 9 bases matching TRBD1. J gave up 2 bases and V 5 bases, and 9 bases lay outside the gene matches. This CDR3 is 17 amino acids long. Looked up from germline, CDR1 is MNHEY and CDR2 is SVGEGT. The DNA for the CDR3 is TGTGCCAGCAGTGGGGACAGGGCGAGAAGCAACACCGGGGAGCTGTTTTTT. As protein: CASSGDRARSNTGELFF.

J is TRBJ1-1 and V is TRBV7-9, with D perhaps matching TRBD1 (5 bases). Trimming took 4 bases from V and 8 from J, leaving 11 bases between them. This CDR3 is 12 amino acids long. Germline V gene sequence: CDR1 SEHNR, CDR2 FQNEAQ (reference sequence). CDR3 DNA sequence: TGTGCCAGCAGCTCCACAGGAGGGGAAGCTTTCTTT. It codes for CASSSTGGEAFF. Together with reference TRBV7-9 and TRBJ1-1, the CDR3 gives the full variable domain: DTGVSQNPRHKITKRGQNVTFRCDPISEHNRLYWYRQTLGQGPEFLTYFQNEAQLEKSRLLSDRFSAERPKGSFSTLEIQRTEQGDSAMYLCASSSTGGEAFFGQGTRLTVV.

CDR3 loop: CASSLVGGSTLTLHF. The CDR3 DNA follows: TGTGCCAGCAGCTTGGTAGGCGGCTCCACCCTCACCCTCCACTTT. The chain joins TRBV5-5 to TRBJ1-6; D not resolved. The CDR3 spans 15 residues. CDR1 is SGHKS, CDR2 YYEKEE, per germline (reference sequence). Trimming pared 0 bases from V and 14 bases from J, leaving 18 bases between.

CDR3 loop: CASSPSFPVEQYF. The CDR3 coding sequence is TGTGCCAGCAGCCCCTCATTCCCGGTCGAGCAGTACTTC. V usage is TRBV28 and J usage is TRBJ2-7; unclear D gene. Between the trimmed V and J ends, which lost 6 bases and 6 bases, there was a span of 15 bases. The CDR3 spans 13 residues. The V gene's germline CDR1 is MDHEN and CDR2 SYDVKM.

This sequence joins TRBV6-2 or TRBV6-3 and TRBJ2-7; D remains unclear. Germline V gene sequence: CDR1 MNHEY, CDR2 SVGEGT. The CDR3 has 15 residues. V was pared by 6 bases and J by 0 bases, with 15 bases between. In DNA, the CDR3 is TGTGCCAGCAGCCCCTTGAGGACCCTCTCCTACGAGCAGTACTTC. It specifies CASSPLRTLSYEQYF.